Sequencing of this T cell receptor (beta chain) was carried out in a study of OX40 agonist ivuxolimab in advanced cancers. Looking at the study overall: Three patients, one with hepatocellular carcinoma and two with cutaneous melanoma, responded partially. Study-wide results and caveats: Averaging showed that CD8+ T cells had more expanded clones than CD4+ did.

Germline CDR1 LGHNA, CDR2 YSLEER. The germline V and J ends were trimmed by 3 bases and 12 bases, with 11 bases remaining between them. This CDR3 contains 12 residues. Remarks on this clone: What it binds is unknown.

Assay used: immunoSEQ multiplex PCR; TCRdb lists only in-frame clones, some missing. This sample has roughly 23,000 clones; approximately 85% occur once, and the top ten carry about half. A history of autoimmune disease or systemic immunosuppression excluded patients. Collection of blood occurred at baseline, at cycle 4 day 1, and at cycle 7 day 1. The TCR originated in an adult with an advanced solid tumor such as melanoma, head and neck, liver or kidney cancer. The source material was CD4+ or CD8+ T cells sorted from blood, sampled in a trial of the OX40 agonist ivuxolimab. The chain has TRBV4-3 and TRBJ1-4; D is unresolved. The CDR3 reads CASSHLSEELFF. The CDR3 nucleotides are TGCGCCAGCAGCCACTTATCCGAGGAACTGTTTTTT.